These 7 T cell receptor beta chains share one sample of origin, sequenced in a study of blood T cell repertoires in COVID-19. This table comes from immunoSEQ multiplex PCR, and its TCRdb copy is limited to in-frame clones, with some not included. The data hold over 200,000 clones, with about four fifths observed a single time. The sequencing sample was made of PBMCs or T cells enriched from blood (not recorded which). Receptors originate from a woman in her forties who had recovered from COVID-19.

CDR3 sequence reads: CASSEWGDSSYEQYV. CDR3 sequence (DNA): TGTGCCAGCAGTGAGTGGGGGGATAGCTCCTACGAGCAGTACGTC. This rearrangement joins TRBV2 to TRBJ2-7, with a tentative D call TRBD2 (6 bases). Germline loops: CDR1 SNHLY, CDR2 FYNNEI. V lost 3 bases to trimming and J lost 0 bases, with 12 bases between them. The CDR3 contains 15 residues.

The chain uses TRBV7-9 and TRBJ1-2, with 9 bases fitting TRBD1. CDR3 length: 17 residues. The germline gives CDR1 SEHNR, CDR2 FQNEAQ (reference sequence). With 6 bases clipped from V and 2 bases from J, the junction kept 13 bases outside the gene matches. CDR3 protein: CASSFLPGQGSNYGYTF. The CDR3 nucleotides are TGTGCCAGCAGTTTTTTACCGGGACAGGGATCGAACTATGGCTACACCTTC.

The J gene is TRBJ1-2, the V gene TRBV4-1, with D possibly TRBD1 on 5 matching bases. Germline values: CDR1 MGHRA, CDR2 YSYEKL. The CDR3 spans 13 residues. Trimming stripped 4 bases from V and 4 bases from J, with 10 bases between. The CDR3 region is CASSPGRIYGYTF. The CDR3 coding sequence is TGCGCCAGCAGCCCAGGGCGCATCTATGGCTACACCTTC.

The J gene is TRBJ2-2, the V gene TRBV5-4; 16 bases match TRBD2. V lost 5 bases, J lost 5 bases, and 9 bases stayed unmatched. The CDR3 sequence is 18 residues long. Germline CDR1 is SGHNT and CDR2 is YYREEE (reference sequence). CDR3 sequence (DNA): TGTGCCAGCAGTCGCTATGGGACTAGCGGGAGGGGAACCGGGGAGCTGTTTTTT. It is translated as CASSRYGTSGRGTGELFF.

The J gene is TRBJ2-7, the V gene TRBV5-1, with 9 nucleotides matching TRBD1. J was trimmed by 3 bases and V by 4 bases; bases with no gene match: 8. Germline V gene data show CDR1 as SGHRS and CDR2 as YFSETQ. CDR3 length equals 15 residues. The CDR3: CASSILQGAVYEQYF. DNA of the CDR3: TGCGCCAGCAGCATTTTACAGGGGGCCGTCTACGAGCAGTACTTC. Based on the CDR3 plus reference TRBV5-1 and TRBJ2-7, the full variable domain is KAGVTQTPRYLIKTRGQQVTLSCSPISGHRSVSWYQQTPGQGLQFLFEYFSETQRNKGNFPGRFSGRQFSNSRSEMNVSTLELGDSALYLCASSILQGAVYEQYFGPGTRLTVT.

The gene calls are TRBV5-6 and TRBJ1-1; TRBD1 aligns across 11 bases. CDR1 SGHDT and CDR2 YYEEEE come from the germline V gene. The trim removed 5 bases at V and 4 bases at J, leaving 10 bases unmatched. The CDR3 runs 16 residues. CDR3 protein: CASSPGTGGFSTEAFF. CDR3 nucleotide sequence: TGTGCCAGCAGTCCCGGGACAGGGGGATTTAGCACTGAAGCTTTCTTT.

The chain joins TRBV15 to TRBJ2-5, with 7 bases that match TRBD1. V lost 5 bases, J lost 2 bases, and 11 bases stayed unmatched. The germline gives CDR1 LNHNV, CDR2 YYDKDF (reference sequence). The CDR3 is 16 amino acids. CDR3 in DNA: TGTGCCACCAGCGCAGACCAGGGGGTAGGGCAAGAGACCCAGTACTTC. Protein sequence: CATSADQGVGQETQYF.